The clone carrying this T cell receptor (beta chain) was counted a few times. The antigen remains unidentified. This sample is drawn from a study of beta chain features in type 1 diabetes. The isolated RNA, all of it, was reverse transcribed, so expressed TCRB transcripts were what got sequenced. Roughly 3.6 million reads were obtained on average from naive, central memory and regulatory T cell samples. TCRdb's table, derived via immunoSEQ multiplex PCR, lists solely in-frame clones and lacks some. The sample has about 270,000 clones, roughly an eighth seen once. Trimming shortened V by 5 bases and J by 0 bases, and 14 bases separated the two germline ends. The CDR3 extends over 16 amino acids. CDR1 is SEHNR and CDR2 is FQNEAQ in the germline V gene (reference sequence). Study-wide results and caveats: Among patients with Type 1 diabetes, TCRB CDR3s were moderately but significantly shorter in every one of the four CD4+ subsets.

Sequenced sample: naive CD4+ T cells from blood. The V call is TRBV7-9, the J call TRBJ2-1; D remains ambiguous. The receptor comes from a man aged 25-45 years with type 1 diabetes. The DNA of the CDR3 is TGTGCCAGCAGCGCGTCTGCATTTAGCTCCTACAATGAGCAGTTCTTC. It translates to CASSASAFSSYNEQFF.